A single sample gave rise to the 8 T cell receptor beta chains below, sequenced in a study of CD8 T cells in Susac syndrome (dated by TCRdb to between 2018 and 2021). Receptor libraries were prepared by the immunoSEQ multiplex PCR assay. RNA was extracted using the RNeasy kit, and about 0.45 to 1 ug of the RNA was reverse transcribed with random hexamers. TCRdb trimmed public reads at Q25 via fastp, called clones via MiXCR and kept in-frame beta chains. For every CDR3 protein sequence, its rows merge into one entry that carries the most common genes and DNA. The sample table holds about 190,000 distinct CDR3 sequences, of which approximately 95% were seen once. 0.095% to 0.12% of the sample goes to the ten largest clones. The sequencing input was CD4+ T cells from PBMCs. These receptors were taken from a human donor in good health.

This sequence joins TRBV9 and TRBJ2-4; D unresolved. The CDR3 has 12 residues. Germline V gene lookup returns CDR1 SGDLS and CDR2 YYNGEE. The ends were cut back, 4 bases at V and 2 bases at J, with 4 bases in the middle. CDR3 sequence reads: CASSTTKNIQYF. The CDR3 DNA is TGTGCCAGCAGCACGACCAAAAACATTCAGTACTTC.

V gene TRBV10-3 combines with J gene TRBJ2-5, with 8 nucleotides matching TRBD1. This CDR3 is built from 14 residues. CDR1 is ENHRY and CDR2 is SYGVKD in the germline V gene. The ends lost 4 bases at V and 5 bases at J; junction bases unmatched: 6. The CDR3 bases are TGTGCCATCAGTGGCACAGGGGGAGATGAGACCCAGTACTTC. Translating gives CAISGTGGDETQYF.

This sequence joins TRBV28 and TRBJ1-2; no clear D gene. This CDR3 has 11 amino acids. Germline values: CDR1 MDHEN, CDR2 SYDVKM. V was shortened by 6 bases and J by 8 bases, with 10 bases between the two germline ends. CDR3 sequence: CASRPGGGYTF. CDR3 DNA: TGTGCCAGCAGGCCAGGCGGAGGCTACACCTTC.

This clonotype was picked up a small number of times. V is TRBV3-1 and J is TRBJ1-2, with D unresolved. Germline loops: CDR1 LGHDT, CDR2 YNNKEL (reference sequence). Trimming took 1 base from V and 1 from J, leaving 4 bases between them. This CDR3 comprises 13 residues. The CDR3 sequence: CASSQGHNYGYTF. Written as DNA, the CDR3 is TGTGCCAGCAGCCAAGGGCATAACTATGGCTACACCTTC.

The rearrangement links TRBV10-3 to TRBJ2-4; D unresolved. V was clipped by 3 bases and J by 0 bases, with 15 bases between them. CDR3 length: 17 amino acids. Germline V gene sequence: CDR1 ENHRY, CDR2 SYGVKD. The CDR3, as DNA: TGTGCCATCAGTGACTCCCCTGGACGGCTAGCCAAAAACATTCAGTACTTC. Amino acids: CAISDSPGRLAKNIQYF.

The CDR3 reads CASSRETGASYNEQFF. The CDR3 region has the DNA TGTGCCAGCAGTCGGGAGACGGGAGCCTCCTACAATGAGCAGTTCTTC. V gene TRBV2 combines with J gene TRBJ2-1, with TRBD2 as a possible D gene (6 bases). Per germline, CDR1 SNHLY and CDR2 FYNNEI. The CDR3 is 16 amino acids. Trimming removed 5 bases at V and 0 bases at J, with 14 bases between.

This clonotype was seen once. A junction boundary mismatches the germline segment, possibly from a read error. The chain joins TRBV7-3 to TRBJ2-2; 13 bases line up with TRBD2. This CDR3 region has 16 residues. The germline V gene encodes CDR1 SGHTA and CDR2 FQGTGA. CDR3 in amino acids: CASSITGTSGTGELFF. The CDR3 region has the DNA TGTGCCAGCAGCATAACCGGGACTAGCGGGACTGGGGAGCTGTTTTTT.

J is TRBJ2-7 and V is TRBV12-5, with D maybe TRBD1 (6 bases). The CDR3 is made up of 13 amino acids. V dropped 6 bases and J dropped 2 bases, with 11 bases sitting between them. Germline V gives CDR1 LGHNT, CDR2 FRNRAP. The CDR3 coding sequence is TGTGCTAGTGGCCAGGGGATCACCTACGAGCAGTACTTC. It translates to CASGQGITYEQYF.